These 3 T cell receptor beta chains came from one sample sequenced in a study of control samples from healthy donors and cancer patients. The assay was immunoSEQ multiplex PCR, and TCRdb's table has in-frame clones only and misses some. The data show some 130,000 clones, about 90% seen once. Specimen: PBMCs. The receptors stem from a man in his fifties with head and neck cancer.

The V call is TRBV30, the J call TRBJ1-4, with TRBD1 matching over 7 bases. The CDR3 spans 14 residues. V gave up 4 bases and J gave up 5 bases; unmatched junction bases: 7. Germline V gene lookup returns CDR1 GTSNPN and CDR2 SVGIG (reference sequence). The chain's CDR3 is CAWKEAGGNEKLFF. Written as DNA, the CDR3 is TGTGCCTGGAAGGAGGCAGGGGGGAATGAAAAACTGTTTTTT.

This chain connects TRBV7-6 to TRBJ2-1; 9 bases align to TRBD1. This CDR3 has 15 residues. CDR1 is SGHVS, CDR2 FNYEAQ, per germline. V shed 5 bases, J shed 3 bases, and the junction held 5 bases outside the gene matches. The CDR3 DNA follows: TGTGCCAGCAGCCTCGGGACAGGGAACTACAATGAGCAGTTCTTC. Translating it yields CASSLGTGNYNEQFF.

The chain couples TRBV2 to TRBJ1-1; D is perhaps TRBD1 (6 bases). Trimming stripped 6 bases from V and 4 bases from J, with 12 bases between. There are 13 residues in the CDR3. CDR1 and CDR2 (germline): SNHLY, FYNNEI. This CDR3 is CASRRGELTEAFF. CDR3 bases: TGTGCCAGCAGAAGGGGGGAACTCACTGAAGCTTTCTTT. The whole variable domain, filled in from reference TRBV2 and TRBJ1-1, reads EPEVTQTPSHQVTQMGQEVILRCVPISNHLYFYWYRQILGQKVEFLVSFYNNEISEKSEIFDDQFSVERPDGSNFTLKIRSTKLEDSAMYFCASRRGELTEAFFGQGTRLTVV.